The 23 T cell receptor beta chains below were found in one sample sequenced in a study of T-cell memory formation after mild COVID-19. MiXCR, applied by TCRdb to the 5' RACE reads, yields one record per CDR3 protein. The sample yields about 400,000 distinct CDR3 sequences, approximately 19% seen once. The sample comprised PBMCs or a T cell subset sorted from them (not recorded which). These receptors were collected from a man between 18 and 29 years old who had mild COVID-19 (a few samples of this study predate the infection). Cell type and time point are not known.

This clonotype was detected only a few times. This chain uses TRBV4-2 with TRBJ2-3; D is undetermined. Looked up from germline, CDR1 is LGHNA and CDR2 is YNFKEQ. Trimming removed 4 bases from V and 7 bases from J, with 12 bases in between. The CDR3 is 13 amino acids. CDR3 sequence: CASSPRTQNTQYF. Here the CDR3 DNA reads TGTGCCAGCAGCCCCCGGACCCAAAATACGCAGTATTTT.

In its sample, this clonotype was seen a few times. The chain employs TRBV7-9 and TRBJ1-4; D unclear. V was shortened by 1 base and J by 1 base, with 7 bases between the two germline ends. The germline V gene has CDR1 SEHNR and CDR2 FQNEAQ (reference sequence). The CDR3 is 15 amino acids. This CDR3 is CASSLGRVTNEKLFF. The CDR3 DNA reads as TGTGCCAGCAGCTTAGGCAGAGTAACTAATGAAAAACTGTTTTTT. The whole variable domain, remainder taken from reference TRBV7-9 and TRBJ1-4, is DTGVSQNPRHKITKRGQNVTFRCDPISEHNRLYWYRQTLGQGPEFLTYFQNEAQLEKSRLLSDRFSAERPKGSFSTLEIQRTEQGDSAMYLCASSLGRVTNEKLFFGSGTQLSVL.

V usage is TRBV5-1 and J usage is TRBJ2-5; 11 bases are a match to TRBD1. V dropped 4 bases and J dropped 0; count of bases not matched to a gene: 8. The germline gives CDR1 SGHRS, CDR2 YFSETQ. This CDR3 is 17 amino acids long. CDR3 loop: CASSRGQGGSYQETQYF. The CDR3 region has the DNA TGCGCCAGCAGCCGGGGACAGGGGGGCTCTTACCAAGAGACCCAGTACTTC.

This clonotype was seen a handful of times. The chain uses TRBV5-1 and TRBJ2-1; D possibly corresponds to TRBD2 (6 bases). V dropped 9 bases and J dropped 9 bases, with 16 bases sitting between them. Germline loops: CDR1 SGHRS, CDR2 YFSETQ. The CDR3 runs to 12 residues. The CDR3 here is CATHGASVEQFF. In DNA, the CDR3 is TGCGCCACCCATGGGGCTAGCGTTGAGCAGTTCTTC.

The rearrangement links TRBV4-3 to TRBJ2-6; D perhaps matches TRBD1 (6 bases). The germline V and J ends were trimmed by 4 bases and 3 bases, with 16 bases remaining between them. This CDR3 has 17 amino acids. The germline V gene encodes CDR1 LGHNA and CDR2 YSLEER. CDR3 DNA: TGCGCCAGCAGCCCTGGTGGGGGCCTAATTGGGGCCAACGTCCTGACTTTC. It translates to CASSPGGGLIGANVLTF.

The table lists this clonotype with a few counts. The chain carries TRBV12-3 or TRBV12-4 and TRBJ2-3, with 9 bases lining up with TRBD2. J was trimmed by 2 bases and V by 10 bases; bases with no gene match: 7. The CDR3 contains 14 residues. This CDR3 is CATQRGAVTDTQYF. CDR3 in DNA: TGTGCCACCCAGCGGGGGGCAGTCACAGATACGCAGTATTTT.

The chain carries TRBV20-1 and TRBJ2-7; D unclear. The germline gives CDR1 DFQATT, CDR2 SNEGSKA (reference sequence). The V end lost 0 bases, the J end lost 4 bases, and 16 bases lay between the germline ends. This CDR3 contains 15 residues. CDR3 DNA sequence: TGCAGTGCTAGAGATCCTAGGGCTGCCTCTTACGAGCAGTACGTC. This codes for CSARDPRAASYEQYV.

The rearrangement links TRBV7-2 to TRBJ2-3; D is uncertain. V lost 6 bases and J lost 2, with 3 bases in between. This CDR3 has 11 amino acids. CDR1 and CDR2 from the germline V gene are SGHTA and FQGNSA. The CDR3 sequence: CASRITDTQYF. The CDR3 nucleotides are TGTGCCAGCAGGATCACAGATACGCAGTATTTT. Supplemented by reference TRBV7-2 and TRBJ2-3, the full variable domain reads GAGVSQSPSNKVTEKGKDVELRCDPISGHTALYWYRQSLGQGLEFLIYFQGNSAPDKSGLPSDRFSAERTGGSVSTLTIQRTQQEDSAVYLCASRITDTQYFGPGTRLTVL.

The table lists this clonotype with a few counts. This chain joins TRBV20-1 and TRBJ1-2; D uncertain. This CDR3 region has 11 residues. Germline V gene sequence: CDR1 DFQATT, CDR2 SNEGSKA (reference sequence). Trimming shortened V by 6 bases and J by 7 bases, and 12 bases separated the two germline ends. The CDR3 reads CSARSEGGYTF. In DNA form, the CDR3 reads TGCAGTGCCCGCTCAGAGGGTGGCTACACCTTC.

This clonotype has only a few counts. The CDR3 DNA sequence: TGTGCCAGCAGCTTGGGGCATGAAAAACTGTTTTTT. Its translation: CASSLGHEKLFF. V is TRBV5-8 and J is TRBJ1-4; D gene unclear. Trimming removed 0 bases at V and 6 bases at J, with 3 bases between. This CDR3 is built from 12 residues. The germline V gene encodes CDR1 SGHTS and CDR2 YDEGEE.

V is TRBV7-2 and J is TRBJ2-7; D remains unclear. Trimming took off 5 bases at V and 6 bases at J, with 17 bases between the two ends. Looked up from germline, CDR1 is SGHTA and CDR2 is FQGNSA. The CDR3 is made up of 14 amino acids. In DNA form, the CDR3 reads TGTGCCAGCAGCACTCGGAAGGGAAACGGCGAGCAGTACTTC. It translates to CASSTRKGNGEQYF. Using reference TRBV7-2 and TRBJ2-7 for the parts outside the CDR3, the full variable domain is GAGVSQSPSNKVTEKGKDVELRCDPISGHTALYWYRQSLGQGLEFLIYFQGNSAPDKSGLPSDRFSAERTGGSVSTLTIQRTQQEDSAVYLCASSTRKGNGEQYFGPGTRLTVT.

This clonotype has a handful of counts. CDR3 in amino acids: CAISERGRDEQFF. The CDR3 DNA is TGTGCCATCAGTGAGAGGGGTCGTGATGAGCAGTTCTTC. The chain combines TRBV10-3 with TRBJ2-1; TRBD1 might be the D (5 bases). Germline V gene sequence: CDR1 ENHRY, CDR2 SYGVKD. This CDR3 has 13 residues. The V end lost 2 bases, the J end lost 8 bases, and 10 bases lay between the germline ends.

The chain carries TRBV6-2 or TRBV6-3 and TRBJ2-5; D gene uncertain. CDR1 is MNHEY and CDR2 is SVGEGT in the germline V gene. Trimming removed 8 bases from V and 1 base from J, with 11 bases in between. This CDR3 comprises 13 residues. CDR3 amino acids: CASPRRLQETQYF. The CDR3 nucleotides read TGTGCCAGCCCTCGGCGGCTCCAAGAGACCCAGTACTTC.

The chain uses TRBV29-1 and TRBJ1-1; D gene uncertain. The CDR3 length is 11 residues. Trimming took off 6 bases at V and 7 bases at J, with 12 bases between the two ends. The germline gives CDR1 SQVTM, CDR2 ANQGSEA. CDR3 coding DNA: TGCAGCGTGTCATCGGTGGATGAAGCTTTCTTT. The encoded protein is CSVSSVDEAFF.

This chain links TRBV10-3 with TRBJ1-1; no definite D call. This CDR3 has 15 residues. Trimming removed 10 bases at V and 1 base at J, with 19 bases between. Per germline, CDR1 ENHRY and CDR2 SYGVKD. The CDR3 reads CATSFYKQRNTEAFF. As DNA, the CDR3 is TGTGCCACATCTTTCTATAAACAGAGGAACACTGAAGCTTTCTTT.

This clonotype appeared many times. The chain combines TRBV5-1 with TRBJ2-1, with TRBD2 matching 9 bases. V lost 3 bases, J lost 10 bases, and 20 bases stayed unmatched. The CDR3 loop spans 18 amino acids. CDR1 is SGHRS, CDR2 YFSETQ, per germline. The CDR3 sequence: CASSSIPPSGAPTPEQFF. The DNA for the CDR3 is TGCGCCAGCAGCTCGATACCTCCTAGCGGGGCTCCTACACCAGAGCAGTTCTTC.

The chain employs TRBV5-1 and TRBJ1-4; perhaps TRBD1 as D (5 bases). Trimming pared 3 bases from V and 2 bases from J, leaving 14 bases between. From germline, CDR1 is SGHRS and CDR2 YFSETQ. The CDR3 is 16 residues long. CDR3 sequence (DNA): TGCGCCAGCAGCTCTGGGGGGTTATCCACTAATGAAAAACTGTTTTTT. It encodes CASSSGGLSTNEKLFF.

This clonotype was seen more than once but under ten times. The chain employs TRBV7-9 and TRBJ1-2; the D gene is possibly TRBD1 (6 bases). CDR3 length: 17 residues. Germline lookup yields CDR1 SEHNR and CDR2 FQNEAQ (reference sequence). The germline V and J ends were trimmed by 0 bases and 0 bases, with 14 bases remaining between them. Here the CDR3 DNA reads TGTGCCAGCAGCTTAGCCTTAGGGGGATCGGCTAACTATGGCTACACCTTC. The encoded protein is CASSLALGGSANYGYTF.

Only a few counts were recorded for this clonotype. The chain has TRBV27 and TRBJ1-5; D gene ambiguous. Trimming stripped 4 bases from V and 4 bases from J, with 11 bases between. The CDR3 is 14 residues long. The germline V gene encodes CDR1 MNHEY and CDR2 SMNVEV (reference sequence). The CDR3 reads CASSWRSSNQPQHF. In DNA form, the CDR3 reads TGTGCCAGCAGTTGGAGATCCTCAAATCAGCCCCAGCATTTT.

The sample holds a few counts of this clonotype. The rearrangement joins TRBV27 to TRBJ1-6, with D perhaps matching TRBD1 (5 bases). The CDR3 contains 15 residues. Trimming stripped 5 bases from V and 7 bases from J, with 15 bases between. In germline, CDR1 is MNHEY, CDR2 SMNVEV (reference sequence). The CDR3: CASSRRARGNSPLHF. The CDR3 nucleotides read TGTGCCAGCAGTCGCAGGGCTCGGGGGAATTCACCCCTCCACTTT.

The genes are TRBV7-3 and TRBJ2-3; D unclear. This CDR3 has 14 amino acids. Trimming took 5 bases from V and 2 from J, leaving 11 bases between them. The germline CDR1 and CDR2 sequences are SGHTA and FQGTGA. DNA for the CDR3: TGTGCCAGCAGCAAGCCCCCATCCACAGATACGCAGTATTTT. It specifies CASSKPPSTDTQYF.

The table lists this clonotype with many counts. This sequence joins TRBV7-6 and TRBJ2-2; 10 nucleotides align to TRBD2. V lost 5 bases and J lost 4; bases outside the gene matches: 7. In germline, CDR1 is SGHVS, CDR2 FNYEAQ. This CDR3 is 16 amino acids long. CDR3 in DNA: TGTGCCAGCAGCACCTTAGCGGGGGGCCTCACCGGGGAGCTGTTTTTT. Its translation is CASSTLAGGLTGELFF.

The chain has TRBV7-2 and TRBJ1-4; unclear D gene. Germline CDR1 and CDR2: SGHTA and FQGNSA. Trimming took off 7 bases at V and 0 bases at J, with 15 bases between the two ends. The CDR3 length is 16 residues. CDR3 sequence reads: CASTRVVAATNEKLFF. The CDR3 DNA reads TGTGCCAGCACACGAGTAGTAGCTGCAACTAATGAAAAACTGTTTTTT.